This paragraph covers one TCR beta chain sequence. The specificity of this receptor is unknown. Qualities for individual bases were not recorded, and no much larger clone is one base off. The data originate from a study of cytomegalovirus exposure and HLA in healthy donors (dated by TCRdb to about 2017). Describing the broader study: According to an earlier analysis of a few hundred of the donors, about 179 million T cells yielded 90 million to 130 million unique TCR beta sequences and approximately 300 Gb of sequence data. Approximately 300 gigabases of sequencing data and roughly 80 million unique TCR sequences made up an early release that covered some 640 HLA-typed donors. Among the roughly 410 genotyped donors, about 83% belonged to the genetic ancestry cluster associated with self-reported Caucasian donors. The study aimed to test whether signatures of past pathogen exposure could be identified by cataloging public T cell receptors. The T cell repertoires of several hundred subjects were profiled by immunosequencing and related to cytomegalovirus serostatus. In addition to the first cohort of around 670 subjects, a separate validation cohort of over 90 different subjects was used. High-throughput TCR immunosequencing, statistical association of individual TCRs with disease status, and machine learning were combined to predict cytomegalovirus infection status. A later analysis re-analyzed previously published TCR beta repertoires from roughly 600 donors and added high-resolution HLA genotyping to study TCR occurrence patterns. Rather than using new phenotypic data, the later analysis identified candidate immune exposures from TCR beta sequences and from how often those sequences occurred across donors. An earlier analysis of around 580 of the donors used high-throughput TCR beta sequencing to judge whether each TCR beta V gene segment behaved as functional or pseudogenic. Donor age, sex, ethnicity and CMV serostatus were collected together with the repertoire data. In a later genetic analysis, genome-wide SNP genotypes for about 55% of the roughly 670 donors were used, and that subset was treated as a discovery cohort. Every repertoire in the discovery cohort had been generated on one and the same sequencing platform. HLA typing covered class I and class II loci at four-digit resolution. The number of typed donors differed by locus: about 629-630 for A, B, C, DRB1 and DQB1; about 520 for DQA1; 606 for DPA1; and about 450 for DPB1. About 5 DR-DQ haplotypes were handled as single units for association and clustering, since linkage in the cohort was strong. Among about 410 genotyped donors of the cohort, an average of approximately 200,000 unique TCR beta nucleotide sequences was sequenced per donor, of which about 18% were non-productive.

Broad study findings and their caveats: In vitro tests confirmed that a few of the cytomegalovirus-associated TCR beta chains recognize cytomegalovirus antigens. Because HLA typing was unavailable for some donors at each locus, only the typed subset was used in association tests. The study gave a list of about 170 TCR beta chains associated with cytomegalovirus. Several of the top co-occurrence clusters appeared to be linked to parvovirus B19, influenza, CMV and Epstein-Barr virus, according to a later analysis. According to the authors, the approach could potentially be generalized to other disease states and immunological phenotypes. In an earlier analysis of over 550 of the donors, most TCR beta V segments were observed in productive rearrangements about 87% or about 30% of the time, broadly matching IMGT annotations. Strong co-occurrence of HLA alleles, especially DR and DQ, made assigning TCR associations to individual alleles difficult. A cluster of highly shared sequence variants was judged likely to represent a technical artifact of the sequencing pipeline. The 87-base-pair reads could not distinguish some IMGT-functional V segments, including TRBV6-2 and TRBV6-3, so those segments were excluded. Immune exposure information for the cohort was limited to CMV serostatus. An association between a missense DCLRE1C variant and V-gene and J-gene trimming of TCR beta chains was found in a later genetic analysis and replicated in an independent cohort. Sequencing depth was assumed to be roughly uniform across donors in the presence/absence analyses, though that assumption may not hold. Most TCR sequences were observed very rarely across donors, whereas some public TCRs were present in many individuals. Compared with the 666-donor mean, donors in an Asian-associated ancestry cluster had fewer N-insertions in productive TCRs, according to a later genetic analysis. Cytomegalovirus status was reported to be diagnosed by the classifier with high specificity and sensitivity in both the original and validation cohorts. Correlated functional status among segregating V segments might reflect linkage disequilibrium, but an unknown experimental factor could not be ruled out. A further reported finding was that TCR beta sequences accurately predicted the HLA-A and HLA-B alleles for most subjects in the first cohort. A later analysis associated 16,951 TCR beta sequences with specific HLA alleles at a false discovery rate of 0.05. In this cohort, only TCR beta chains were sequenced, and detectable features were limited by the absence of alpha or paired-chain data. Because counts were too low, under 20 rarely observed V segments, including chromosome 9 orphons, were left out of the earlier analysis of 587 of the donors. In a later analysis, most CMV-associated TCR beta chains were found to appear HLA-restricted, with HLA associations seemingly driven largely by CMV exposure. According to a later analysis, TCR association rates differed among HLA loci, with DRB1 alleles showing the most associated TCRs and HLA-C alleles showing the fewest. In a later analysis, HLA-associated TCR beta chains showed more clonal expansion and lower generation probabilities than non-associated chains that were equally common.

Based on the germline V gene (reference sequence), the CDR1 and CDR2 sequences are MNHNY and SVGAGI. Measured from the cysteine to the phenylalanine, the CDR3 is 14 residues long. The entry retains the CDR3 DNA only, 42 bases that are in frame from base 1. V has 4 bases trimmed and J has 2 bases trimmed; junction bases matching no gene number 3. Library creation used the immunoSEQ multiplex PCR assay. The multiplex PCR relied on a mix of 60 forward primers for TCR Vbeta segments and 13 reverse primers for TCR Jbeta segments. The CDR3 region of rearranged TCR beta genes was amplified from genomic DNA by a multiplex PCR assay. The Illumina HiSeq System was used to sequence the amplified TCR beta libraries as 87-base-pair reads. The study's own analysis went as follows. A later analysis counted about 80 million unique TCR beta chains across the 640 or so repertoires, and roughly 9.9 million of these chains were shared by at least two donors. A nearest-neighbor algorithm error-corrected the raw reads and collapsed the reads into unique sequences, merging closely related sequences to remove PCR and sequencing errors. Alignment of CDR3 sequences to IMGT reference sequences was used to assign V, D and J gene segments. For a sequence to be retained, a match of at least six nucleotides was required to both a V gene segment and a J gene segment. A rearrangement was called productive if the CDR3 had no stop codons and remained in frame with V and J, and every other rearrangement was called non-productive. Following IMGT convention, CDR3 was defined as the stretch from the second conserved V-encoded cysteine to the conserved J-encoded phenylalanine. The earlier analysis of 500 to 600 of the donors excluded sequences that lacked an unambiguous match to a single V gene segment. An earlier analysis of under 750 of the donors called V segments functional above 56.7% productive rearrangements and segregating when the between-donor standard deviation exceeded 5%. To diagnose cytomegalovirus status from the catalog of TCR beta chain sequences, a statistical classification framework was built. V and J gene assignment, in a later analysis, came from comparing TCR nucleotide sequences with IMGT/GENE-DB human TR gene sequences. The TCRdist pipeline was used in a later analysis to assign CDR3 sequences and most-parsimonious VDJ recombination scenarios. In a later analysis, each TCR beta chain was defined by its CDR3 amino acid sequence together with its V-gene family, and reads without a unique V-gene family were excluded. As a way to deal with suspected cross-contamination and a sequencing artifact, a later analysis dropped under 600 nucleotide sequences that were highly shared and had low generation probability. A later analysis calculated a clonal expansion index for each public chain from normalized within-repertoire ranks of inferred template counts. A later analysis computed generation probabilities with a VDJ recombination model fitted to out-of-frame rearrangements, and checked the results against IGoR. A later analysis scored TCR-TCR, TCR-HLA and TCR-CMV co-occurrence with hypergeometric tests, applying a repertoire-size bias correction to TCR pairs. In a later analysis, false discovery rates were estimated by permuting HLA or CMV assignments 20 times. In a later analysis, co-occurring TCRs were grouped with DBSCAN, and TCRdist sequence similarity was added when clustering was performed within HLA-allele-positive subsets. Repertoires with fewer than 30,000 or more than 120,000 public chains, plus five repertoires with anomalous nucleotide sharing, were excluded from co-occurrence clustering. TCRdb retrieved this table from immuneACCESS and kept in-frame rearrangements only. Not all clones are present; in checked studies, unresolved V genes account for under half, and no reason is known for the remainder. V and J calls and clone size are those listed in that table; D and trimming were worked out from the DNA. The sample includes approximately 100,000 clones, with 69% observed a single time. The ten largest clones capture about 5.5% of the sample.

The cohort comprised fewer than 750 healthy bone marrow donors. At the time of sampling, every cohort member was nominally healthy, though immune exposures that went unrecorded were likely present. The donor was CMV seropositive and was included in the group of 300 or so seropositive cohort members. Each donor provided a peripheral blood sample, and peripheral blood mononuclear cells were used for TCR beta sequencing. The Qiagen DNeasy Blood Extraction Kit was used to extract genomic DNA from the blood cell samples. Recombination joined TRBV6-6 with TRBJ2-5; 8 bases in between match TRBD1. The material sequenced was PBMCs. The TCR comes from a woman aged 65 to 85 in good health and CMV-seropositive. The CDR3 region: CASSFYRGQETQYF. Read as DNA, the sequence is TGTGCCAGCAGTTTCTACAGGGGGCAAGAGACCCAGTACTTC.